This T cell receptor (beta chain) was sequenced for a study of shared clonotypes between healthy human individuals. CD8 cells classed as naive were CD45RO-negative and positively selected for CCR7, excluding terminally differentiated effector memory CD45RA+ cells. Notes on the study in general: Non-shared clonotypes showed lower generation probabilities than clonotypes common to all four donors.

Trimming at V came to 0 bases and at J to 1 base, leaving 6 bases not matched to a gene. CDR3 size: 16 residues. The germline V gene has CDR1 LGHNA and CDR2 YNFKEQ. Deep was the level at which the assay was run. Only in-frame clones appear in the TCRdb table, and some are missing; sequencing was by immunoSEQ multiplex PCR. The sample carries about 2.1 million clones, around 93% recorded once. Comment on this clone: No antigen is known for it.

The TCR was taken from a man younger than 35 in good health. Some clones in this sample may be carry-over from other donors' samples. Sequenced sample: naive CD8+ T cells from PBMCs. The V call is TRBV4-2, the J call TRBJ2-7; TRBD2 aligns across 7 bases. CDR3 region: CASSQDWGGSSYEQYF. As DNA, the CDR3 is TGTGCCAGCAGCCAAGACTGGGGCGGGAGTTCCTACGAGCAGTACTTC.